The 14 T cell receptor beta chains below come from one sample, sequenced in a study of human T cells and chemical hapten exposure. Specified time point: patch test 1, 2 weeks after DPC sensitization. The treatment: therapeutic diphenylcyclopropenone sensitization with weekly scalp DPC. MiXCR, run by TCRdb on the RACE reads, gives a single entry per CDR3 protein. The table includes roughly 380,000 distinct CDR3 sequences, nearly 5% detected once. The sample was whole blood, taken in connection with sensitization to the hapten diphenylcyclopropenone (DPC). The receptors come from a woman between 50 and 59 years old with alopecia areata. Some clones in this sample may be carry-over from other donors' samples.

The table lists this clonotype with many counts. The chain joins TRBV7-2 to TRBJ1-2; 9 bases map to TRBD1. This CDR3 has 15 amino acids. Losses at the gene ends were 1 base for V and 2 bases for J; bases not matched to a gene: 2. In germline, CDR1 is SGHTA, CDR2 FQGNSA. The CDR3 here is CASSLGGQGNYGYTF. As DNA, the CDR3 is TGTGCCAGCAGCTTAGGAGGACAGGGGAACTATGGCTACACCTTC.

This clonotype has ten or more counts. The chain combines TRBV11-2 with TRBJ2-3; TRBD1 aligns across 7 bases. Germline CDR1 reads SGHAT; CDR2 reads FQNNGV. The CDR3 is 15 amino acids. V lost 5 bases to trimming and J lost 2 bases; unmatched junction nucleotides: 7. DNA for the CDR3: TGTGCCAGCAGCCCCCGGGACAGCTTCACAGATACGCAGTATTTT. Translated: CASSPRDSFTDTQYF.

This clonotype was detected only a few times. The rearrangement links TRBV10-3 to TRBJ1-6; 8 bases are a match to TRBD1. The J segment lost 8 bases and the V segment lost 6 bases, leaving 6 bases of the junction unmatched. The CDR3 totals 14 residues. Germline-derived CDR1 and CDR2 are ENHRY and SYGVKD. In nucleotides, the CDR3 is TGTGCCATCAGAATGGACAGGGACTATTCACCCCTCCACTTT. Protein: CAIRMDRDYSPLHF.

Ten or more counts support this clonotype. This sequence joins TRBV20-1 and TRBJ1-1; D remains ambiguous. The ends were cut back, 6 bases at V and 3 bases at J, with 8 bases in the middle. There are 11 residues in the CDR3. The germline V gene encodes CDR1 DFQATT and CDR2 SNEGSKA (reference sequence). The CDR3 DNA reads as TGCAGTGCCATGACGTACACTGAAGCTTTCTTT. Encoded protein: CSAMTYTEAFF.

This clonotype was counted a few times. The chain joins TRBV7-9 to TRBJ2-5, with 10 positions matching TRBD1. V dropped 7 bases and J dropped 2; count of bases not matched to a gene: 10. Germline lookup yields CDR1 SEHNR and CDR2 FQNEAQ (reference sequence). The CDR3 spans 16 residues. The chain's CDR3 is CASNPGGQGLQETQYF. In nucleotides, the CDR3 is TGTGCCAGCAATCCCGGGGGACAGGGGCTACAAGAGACCCAGTACTTC.

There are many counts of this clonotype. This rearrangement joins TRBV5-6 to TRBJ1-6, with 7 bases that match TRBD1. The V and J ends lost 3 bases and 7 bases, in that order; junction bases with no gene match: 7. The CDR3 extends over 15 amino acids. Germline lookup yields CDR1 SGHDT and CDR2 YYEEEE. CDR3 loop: CASSWTTGLNSPLHF. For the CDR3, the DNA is TGTGCCAGCAGCTGGACGACAGGGTTGAATTCACCCCTCCACTTT.

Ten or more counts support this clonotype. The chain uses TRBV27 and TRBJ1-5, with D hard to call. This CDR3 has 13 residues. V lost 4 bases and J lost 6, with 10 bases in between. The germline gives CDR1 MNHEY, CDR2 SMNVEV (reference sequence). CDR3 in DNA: TGTGCCAGCAGTTCCGCCCCCGCTCAGCCCCAGCATTTT. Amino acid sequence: CASSSAPAQPQHF.

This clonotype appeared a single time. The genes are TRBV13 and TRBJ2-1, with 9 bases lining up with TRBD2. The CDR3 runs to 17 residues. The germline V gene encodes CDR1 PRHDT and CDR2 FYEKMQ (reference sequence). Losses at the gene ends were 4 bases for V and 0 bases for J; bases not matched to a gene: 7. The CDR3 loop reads CASSSVISGSSYNEQFF. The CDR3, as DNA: TGTGCCAGCAGCTCCGTAATTAGCGGGAGCTCCTACAATGAGCAGTTCTTC.

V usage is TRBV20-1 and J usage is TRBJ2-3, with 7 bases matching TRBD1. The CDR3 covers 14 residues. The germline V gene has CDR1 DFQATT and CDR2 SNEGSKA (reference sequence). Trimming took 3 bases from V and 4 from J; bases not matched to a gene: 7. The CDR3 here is CSARAPGGADTQYF. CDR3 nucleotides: TGCAGTGCTAGGGCCCCAGGGGGAGCAGATACGCAGTATTTT.

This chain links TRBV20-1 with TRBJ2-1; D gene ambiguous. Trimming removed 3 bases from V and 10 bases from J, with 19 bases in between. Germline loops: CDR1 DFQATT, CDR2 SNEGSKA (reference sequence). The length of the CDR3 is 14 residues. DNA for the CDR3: TGCAGTGCTAGTCTTTCCGGATTGAGTGAGGAGCAGTTCTTC. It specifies CSASLSGLSEEQFF.

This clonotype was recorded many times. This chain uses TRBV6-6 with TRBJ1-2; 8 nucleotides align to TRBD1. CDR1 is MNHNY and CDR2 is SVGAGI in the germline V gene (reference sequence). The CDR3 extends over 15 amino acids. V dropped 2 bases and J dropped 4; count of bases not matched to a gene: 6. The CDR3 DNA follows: TGTGCCAGCAGTTACGCGGACAGGGAAGGCTATGGCTACACCTTC. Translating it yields CASSYADREGYGYTF.

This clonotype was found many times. DNA of the CDR3: TGTGCCAGCAGTACCGTTAGTGAAGCTTTCTTT. Translated, it gives CASSTVSEAFF. V and J are TRBV12-3 or TRBV12-4 and TRBJ1-1; D remains unclear. The CDR3 runs to 11 residues. V was clipped by 5 bases and J by 7 bases, with 8 bases between them.

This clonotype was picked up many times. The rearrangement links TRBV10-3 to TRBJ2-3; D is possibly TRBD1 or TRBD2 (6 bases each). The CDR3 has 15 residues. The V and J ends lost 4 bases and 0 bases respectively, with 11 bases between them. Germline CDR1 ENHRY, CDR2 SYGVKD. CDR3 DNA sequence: TGTGCCATCAGTGGCCAGGGGACTAGCACAGATACGCAGTATTTT. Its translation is CAISGQGTSTDTQYF.

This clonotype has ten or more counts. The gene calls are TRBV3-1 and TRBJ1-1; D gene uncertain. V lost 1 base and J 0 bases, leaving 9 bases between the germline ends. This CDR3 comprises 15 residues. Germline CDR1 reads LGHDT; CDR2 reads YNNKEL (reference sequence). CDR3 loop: CASSQGGIVNTEAFF. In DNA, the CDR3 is TGTGCCAGCAGCCAAGGAGGGATAGTGAACACTGAAGCTTTCTTT.